The clone carrying this TCR beta chain was recorded only once. Germline V CDR1 and CDR2: LGHDT, YNNKEL (reference sequence). This CDR3 has 13 amino acids. V was pared by 9 bases and J by 2 bases, with 7 bases of the junction left unmatched. This sample stems from a study of blood T cell repertoires in COVID-19. About the research overall: Some COVID-19 samples were acute and others convalescent; all came from the United States, Italy and Spain. Sample material is recorded as cDNA or gDNA derived from T cells, B-cell-depleted T cells, or PBMCs.

Per the study methods: Amplification of reference gene primers provided the estimated nucleated cell counts. Clones were read by immunoSEQ multiplex PCR, and TCRdb kept only the in-frame ones, dropping some. For V, J and clone size, that table is used; D and trimming come from the DNA. The data hold roughly 160,000 clones, with around 82% observed a single time. The chain carries TRBV3-1 (or the pseudogene TRBV3-2) and TRBJ2-7, with 7 bases matching TRBD2. This TCR was recovered from a young man with active or convalescent COVID-19. Sequenced material: peripheral blood. The CDR3 loop is CASGLGFPYEQYF. DNA for the CDR3: TGTGCCAGTGGACTAGGGTTCCCCTACGAGCAGTACTTC.